This T cell receptor (beta chain) was sequenced for a study of regulatory T cells in long-lasting Graves disease. For TCR beta, libraries came from iRepertoire HTBI primers and Arm-PCR of CDR3 regions. In TCRdb, the multiplex PCR reads were re-called with MiXCR into one record per CDR3 protein. The table has roughly 400,000 distinct CDR3 sequences, less than 20% seen once; the top ten hold less than 30%. Trimming cost V 5 bases and J 7 bases, with 21 bases left between them. This CDR3 comprises 15 residues. Time point in this sample: newly diagnosed GD, antithyroid drugs for less than 3 months. The TCR library used RNA extracted from PBMCs. Investigators report Graves' disease was diagnosed under American Thyroid Association guidelines. Study-level points and caveats: Persistent Graves' patients showed reduced TCR diversity versus newly diagnosed patients. Persistent patients had more shared public clonotypes (about 2,700) than new patients (roughly 970).

This clonotype turned up a few times. What it binds is unknown. The data also belong to a second study, concerning T cells in Graves' hyperthyroidism and ophthalmopathy. From that study: HTBI primers were used for first-round RT-PCR of the TCR CDR3.

The source is a young woman with Graves disease. This chain uses TRBV12-3 or TRBV12-4 with TRBJ2-7; weak D call: TRBD1 (7 bases). This specimen consisted of peripheral blood mononuclear cells (PBMCs), obtained at new diagnosis, from a patient treated with antithyroid drugs. In DNA, the CDR3 is TGTGCCAGCAGTATCGTCAGGGGGGCAAGAAGGGAGCAGTACTTC. Translated, it gives CASSIVRGARREQYF.